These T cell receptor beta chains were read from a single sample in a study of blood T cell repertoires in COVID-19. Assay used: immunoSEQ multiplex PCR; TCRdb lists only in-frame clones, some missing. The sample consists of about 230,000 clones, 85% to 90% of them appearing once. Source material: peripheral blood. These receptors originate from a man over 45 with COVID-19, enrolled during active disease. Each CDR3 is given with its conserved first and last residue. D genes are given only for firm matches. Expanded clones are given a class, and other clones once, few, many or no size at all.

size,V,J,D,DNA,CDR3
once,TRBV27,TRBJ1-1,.,TGTGCCAGCAGTTTATTGTCAGAGAACACTGAAGCTTTCTTT,CASSLLSENTEAFF
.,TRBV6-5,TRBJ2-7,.,TGTGCCAGCAGTAAGGGGGCCTACGAGCAGTACTTC,CASSKGAYEQYF
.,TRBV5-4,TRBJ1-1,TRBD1,TGTGCCAGCAGAAGGACAGGAAGCATGGACACTGAAGCTTTCTTT,CASRRTGSMDTEAFF
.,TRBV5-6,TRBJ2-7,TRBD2,TGTGCCAGCAGTCCCCGTGGGGGGGGTTCCTGGAAGCAGTACTTC,CASSPRGGGSWKQYF
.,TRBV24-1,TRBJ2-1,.,TGTGCCACCAGTGATACCCACCGGACAACACTGGGGGGTAGGTATGAGCAGTTCTTC,CATSDTHRTTLGGRYEQFF
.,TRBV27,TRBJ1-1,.,TGTGCCAGCAGTCCGAGCTCAGACATCCGTTTCTTT,CASSPSSDIRFF
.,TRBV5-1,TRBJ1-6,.,TGCGCCAGCAGCTTACAGGACTCCTATAATTCACCCCTCCACTTT,CASSLQDSYNSPLHF
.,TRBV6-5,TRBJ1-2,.,TGTGCCAGCAGTCTAGGTCCCGGAGGTGGTGGCTACACCTTC,CASSLGPGGGGYTF
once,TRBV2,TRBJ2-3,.,TGTGCCAGCAGTGAGGTTACAGGGACAGATACGCAGTATTTT,CASSEVTGTDTQYF
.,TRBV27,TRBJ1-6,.,TGTGCCAGGAGGAACAGGGCGCAAAATTCACCCCTCCACTTT,CARRNRAQNSPLHF
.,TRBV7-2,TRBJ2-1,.,TGTGCCAGCAGCTTACAAGCGACGGCCTACAATGAGCAGTTCTTC,CASSLQATAYNEQFF
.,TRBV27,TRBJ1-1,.,TGTGCCAGCAGTTTGGGGGGTTTGAACACTGAAGCTTTCTTT,CASSLGGLNTEAFF
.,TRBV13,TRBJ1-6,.,TGTGCCAGCAGCTTACAAAATTCACCCCTCCACTTT,CASSLQNSPLHF
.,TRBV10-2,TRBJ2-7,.,TGCGCCAGCAGTGATTGGGTGGGAGTCTACGAGCAGTACTTC,CASSDWVGVYEQYF
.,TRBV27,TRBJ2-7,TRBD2,TGTGCCAGCAGTTCAGGGACTAGCGGGAGTATATACGAGCAGTACTTC,CASSSGTSGSIYEQYF